This T cell receptor (beta chain) was profiled in a study of T cell repertoires in cytomegalovirus infection. Background on the study: Signatures in public TCR beta sequences pointed to both CMV infection and matching HLA type.

TCRdb re-derived calls from the reads in MiXCR, one entry per CDR3 protein. Here the sample spans some 220,000 distinct CDR3 sequences, about 7% being singletons. The study, taken as a whole, reports: Summed frequency of shared TCR beta families picked out CMV carriers who also had the relevant HLA. Ex vivo, HLA-C-restricted CMV-specific TCR beta clonotypes prevailed over the rest of the response.

V shed 3 bases and J shed 0 bases, with 12 bases lying between them. The germline CDR1 and CDR2 sequences are SGHVS and FQNEAQ. The length of the CDR3 is 15 residues. There are many counts of this clonotype. Antigen specificity is unknown. This TCR derives from a human donor in good health (CMV status not recorded). Some clones in this sample may be carry-over from other donors' samples. Sequenced sample: PBMCs. The gene calls are TRBV7-8 and TRBJ2-7; D not certain. The CDR3, as DNA: TGTGCCAGCAGCTTTACCGACTGGGGCTCCTACGAGCAGTACTTC. Protein: CASSFTDWGSYEQYF.